This passage covers 2 T cell receptor beta chains from one sample sequenced in a study of tumor-infiltrating lymphocytes in primary liver carcinoma. Total RNA amounting to 500 ng was the source from which TCR beta cDNA was made with a constant-region primer. Three-round nested multiplex PCR performed with slightly modified ARM-PCR produced the TCR beta libraries. Researchers ran the first two PCR rounds for roughly 10 cycles each with TRBV1-TRBV30 forward primers and a C-beta reverse primer. Each CDR3 protein gets one entry after TCRdb re-called the multiplex PCR reads with MiXCR. Among roughly 25,000 distinct CDR3 sequences, around 78% were seen once, and the ten largest hold under 55%. Unsorted bulk tissue, about 19-32 mg of it, served as the source for co-extraction of RNA and DNA. What was sequenced was liver tumor tissue from sampling region 3. The sample's subset: tumor region T3, left-lateral pole. These receptors all stem from a man in his forties with primary liver carcinoma and hepatitis B virus infection.

This clonotype has just a few counts. A much larger clone differs from this one at a single base, so this may be a read error. The CDR3 carries no conserved terminal phenylalanine or tryptophan, so it likely arises from a read error. The V gene is TRBV12-3 or TRBV12-4, the J gene TRBJ1-6; 7 positions match TRBD1. The V segment lost 6 bases and the J segment 7 bases; nucleotides outside the gene matches: 9. The length of the CDR3 is 15 residues. DNA for the CDR3: TGTGCCAGCAGCCCGGGCAGGGGGTGGAATTCACCCCTCCACCTT. This gives the protein CASSPGRGWNSPLHL.

To note about this clonotype: A read error may produce the germline difference seen at one junction end. The V gene is TRBV10-3, the J gene TRBJ2-3; unclear D gene. The CDR3 consists of 12 residues. Germline CDR1 and CDR2: ENHRY and SYGVKD. This CDR3 is CAITPTTDTQYF. The CDR3 DNA is TGCGCCATCACTCCCACCACAGATACGCAGTATTTT.